This T cell receptor (beta chain) is from a study of OX40 agonist ivuxolimab in advanced cancers. Study-level background: Patients were treated with ivuxolimab, an agonistic anti-OX40 (CD134) antibody. Partial responses were achieved by three patients, one with hepatocellular carcinoma and two with cutaneous melanoma.

The data were produced by immunoSEQ multiplex PCR, yet TCRdb's version contains in-frame clones alone and is incomplete. The sample holds some 49,000 clones, approximately 91% seen once. The study, taken as a whole, reports: Averaging showed that CD8+ T cells had more expanded clones than CD4+ did. With doses of 0.1 to 3.0 mg/kg, CD4+ and CD8+ blood T cells had undergone clonal expansion by week 6.

Concerning this clone: What it binds is not known.

The V segment lost 5 bases and the J segment 5 bases; nucleotides outside the gene matches: 7. Germline V CDR1 and CDR2: SGHNT, YENEEA. The CDR3 is made up of 15 amino acids. The chain recombines TRBV11-3 with TRBJ1-4; TRBD1 agrees at 8 bases. The source is an adult with an advanced solid tumor such as melanoma, head and neck, liver or kidney cancer. The sequenced sample was CD4+ or CD8+ T cells sorted from blood, obtained in a trial of the OX40 agonist ivuxolimab. The CDR3 sequence: CASSDQGAGNEKLFF. The CDR3, as DNA: TGTGCCAGCAGCGACCAGGGGGCAGGGAATGAAAAACTGTTTTTT.